The 3 T cell receptor beta chains below were found in one sample sequenced in a study of T-cell reconstitution after alpha-beta-depleted transplantation in children. The TCRbeta library was prepared with unique molecular identifiers. TCRdb processed the PCR reads anew with MiXCR; each CDR3 protein has one entry. Here the sample spans over 550,000 distinct CDR3 sequences, about 10% being singletons. The sequencing used PBMCs from the stem cell graft donor, collected from the stem cell graft. These receptors all come from a human donor who donated a stem cell graft to a child with acute myeloid leukemia.

This sequence joins TRBV3-1 and TRBJ2-7; 13 bases are a match to TRBD2. The germline CDR1 and CDR2 sequences are LGHDT and YNNKEL (reference sequence). J was trimmed by 7 bases and V by 6 bases; bases with no gene match: 6. The CDR3 consists of 14 residues. CDR3 coding DNA: TGTGCCAGCAGTCTTACTAGCGGGAGGGGGGAGCAGTACTTC. It specifies CASSLTSGRGEQYF.

The chain employs TRBV7-3 and TRBJ2-1, with TRBD2 identical over 11 bases. Germline loops: CDR1 SGHTA, CDR2 FQGTGA. The V segment lost 5 bases and the J segment 6 bases; nucleotides outside the gene matches: 12. This CDR3 comprises 17 residues. The CDR3 sequence is CASSPRSGTSGPNEQFF. The CDR3 coding sequence is TGTGCCAGCAGCCCCCGATCCGGGACTAGCGGACCCAATGAGCAGTTCTTC.

This clonotype appeared many times. The chain uses TRBV5-1 and TRBJ2-1, with 8 bases matching TRBD2. The ends lost 7 bases at V and 8 bases at J; junction bases unmatched: 8. Germline values: CDR1 SGHRS, CDR2 YFSETQ. This CDR3 has 13 amino acids. The CDR3 DNA sequence: TGCGCCAGCTCCGGGAGGGAGGTCTATGAGCAGTTCTTC. Residues: CASSGREVYEQFF. Full variable domain (rest looked up from reference TRBV5-1 and TRBJ2-1): KAGVTQTPRYLIKTRGQQVTLSCSPISGHRSVSWYQQTPGQGLQFLFEYFSETQRNKGNFPGRFSGRQFSNSRSEMNVSTLELGDSALYLCASSGREVYEQFFGPGTRLTVL.